The rows below give T cell receptor beta chains drawn from one sample of a study of read filtering for tumor transcriptome and immune sequencing. TCRdb fed the reads into MiXCR, producing one record per CDR3 protein. The sample lists more than 55,000 distinct CDR3 sequences, less than 20% occurring once. Sample: a population of CD138-negative cells sorted from bone marrow. The receptors originated from a donor at least 40 years old with multiple myeloma. Each CDR3 is given with its conserved first and last residue. A D gene is named only where the DNA matches it firmly. Size tells how often a clone was seen (once, few, many) or the class of an expanded clone, and some rows leave it out.

v_call	j_call	d_call	clone_size	cdr3_nt	cdr3_aa
TRBV5-1	TRBJ2-5	NA	many	TGCGCCAGCAGCAATATTCCAGGAGTTCAAGAGACCCAGTACTTC	CASSNIPGVQETQYF
TRBV7-9	TRBJ1-1	NA	many	TGTGCCAGCAGCTTCGGCGGGGCTGGCACTGAAGCTTTCTTT	CASSFGGAGTEAFF
TRBV9	TRBJ2-2	NA	many	TGTGCCAGCAGCGGACCCACCGGGGAGCTGTTTTTT	CASSGPTGELFF
TRBV28	TRBJ1-1	TRBD1	many	TGTGCCAGCAGGCCGGACAGGGCGGGCACTGAAGCTTTCTTT	CASRPDRAGTEAFF
TRBV4-1	TRBJ2-5	TRBD1	many	TGCGCCAGCAGCCAAGCCCAGGCAGGGGGAAGTGGAGAGACCCAGTACTTC	CASSQAQAGGSGETQYF
TRBV20-1	TRBJ1-1	NA	many	TGCAGTGCCCAGGAGGACACTGAAGCTTTCTTT	CSAQEDTEAFF
TRBV9	TRBJ2-3	TRBD1	many	TGTGCCAGCAGCGTGATGGGACAGATATACACAGATACGCAGTATTTT	CASSVMGQIYTDTQYF
TRBV6-4	TRBJ2-1	TRBD2	many	TGTGCCAGCAGTGACTCTGGCGAGCGGGGGGGCCTTGAGCAGTTCTTC	CASSDSGERGGLEQFF
TRBV11-1	TRBJ2-7	TRBD1	many	TGTGCCAGCAGCTCGGGACAGCGAAACTACGAGCAGTACTTC	CASSSGQRNYEQYF
TRBV4-1	TRBJ2-7	TRBD2	many	TGCGCCAGCAGCCAAAGGGCTAGCGGGATTATCTCCTACGAGCAGTACTTC	CASSQRASGIISYEQYF
TRBV14	TRBJ2-5	TRBD2	many	TGTGCCAGCAGCCAATCCCTCTTTCTCGGGGGGGAAGAGACCCAGTACTTC	CASSQSLFLGGEETQYF
TRBV14	TRBJ2-2	TRBD1	NA	TGTGCCAGCAGTCAGGGCCCAGGACAGGGGTACACCGGGGAGCTGTTTTTT	CASSQGPGQGYTGELFF
TRBV15	TRBJ2-7	TRBD1	NA	TGTGCCACCAGCAAGCCCGGGACAGGGAAGTCCGAGCAGTACTTC	CATSKPGTGKSEQYF
TRBV7-9	TRBJ2-1	TRBD2	many	TGTGCCAGCAGCTCTAGCGGGACGAGGAATGAGCAGTTCTTC	CASSSSGTRNEQFF
TRBV7-9	TRBJ1-5	NA	few	TGTGCCAGCAGCTCCGCGGGGGCCGGCAATCAGCCCCAGCATTTT	CASSSAGAGNQPQHF
TRBV29-1	TRBJ2-2	NA	many	TGCAGCGTTGCGAGGAACACCGGGGAGCTGTTTTTT	CSVARNTGELFF
TRBV20-1	TRBJ2-1	TRBD2	many	TGCAGTGCTAGTAGTGGGAGGGCTGAGCAGTTCTTC	CSASSGRAEQFF
TRBV12-3/TRBV12-4	TRBJ1-1	NA	NA	TGTGCCAGCAGAGGACAGACCATGAACACTGAAGCTTTCTTT	CASRGQTMNTEAFF
TRBV28	TRBJ2-1	TRBD1	many	TGTGCCAGCAGTTTACAGGGGGAGTCCTACAATGAGCAGTTCTTC	CASSLQGESYNEQFF
TRBV6-1	TRBJ2-1	NA	many	TGTGCCAGCAGTGTAAGCGCCGGCTCCTACAATGAGCAGTTCTTC	CASSVSAGSYNEQFF
TRBV29-1	TRBJ2-7	NA	many	TGCAGCGCCGGACAGAACTCCTACGAGCAGTACTTC	CSAGQNSYEQYF
TRBV27	TRBJ1-2	NA	many	TGTGCCAGCAGTTTATTCGGCAGGGGTCTTGGCTACACCTTC	CASSLFGRGLGYTF
TRBV29-1	TRBJ2-1	NA	many	TGCAGCGTTGATCTTCGATCGGGCGGCAATAAGCAGTTCTTC	CSVDLRSGGNKQFF
TRBV29-1	TRBJ1-1	NA	NA	TGCAGCGATGGTTCGCTCGGGGCGGGGGTTGAAGCTTTCTTT	CSDGSLGAGVEAFF
TRBV7-3	TRBJ1-1	TRBD1	many	TGTGCCAGCAGCTATACAGGGGACACTGAAGCTTTCTTT	CASSYTGDTEAFF
TRBV7-9	TRBJ2-5	NA	many	TGTGCCAGCAGCCAGAGGGCACAAGAGACCCAGTACTTC	CASSQRAQETQYF
TRBV7-9	TRBJ1-1	NA	NA	TGTGCCAGCAGCTCCCACGAGGTGCGGGGTCGTAGGACTGAAGCTTTCTTT	CASSSHEVRGRRTEAFF
TRBV19	TRBJ2-2	TRBD1	NA	TGTGCCACTAAGACAGGGGTCTACACCGGGGAGCTGTTTTTT	CATKTGVYTGELFF
TRBV28	TRBJ2-3	TRBD2	many	TGTGCCAGCAGTTTGGAGGGGGTACTAGGCGGGAGGACAGATACGCAGTATTTT	CASSLEGVLGGRTDTQYF
TRBV5-1	TRBJ2-3	TRBD1	few	TGCGCCAGCAGCCCGACAGGGGCAGATACGCAGTATTTT	CASSPTGADTQYF
TRBV29-1	TRBJ1-2	NA	many	TGCAGCGTTAGAGGAGGGTCTAACTATGGCTACACCTTC	CSVRGGSNYGYTF
TRBV28	TRBJ2-7	TRBD2	once	TGTGCCAGCAGTTTGATTTCAGCGGGAACCGTCTCATACGAGCAGTACTTC	CASSLISAGTVSYEQYF
TRBV6-1	TRBJ1-5	TRBD1	NA	TGTGCCAGCAGTAGCCGGGACAGGGCTTTCCAGCCCCAGCATTTT	CASSSRDRAFQPQHF
TRBV19	TRBJ1-5	NA	many	TGTGCCAGTAGTGGATCATTAAATCAGCCCCAGCATTTT	CASSGSLNQPQHF
TRBV7-2	TRBJ2-6	NA	many	TGTGCCAGCAGCTTACAGTCAGGGTTGGCCAACGTCCTGACTTTC	CASSLQSGLANVLTF
TRBV6-2/TRBV6-3	TRBJ2-1	TRBD1	many	TGTGCCAGCAGGCCCCTGGGACAGAGCTCCTACAATGAGCAGTTCTTC	CASRPLGQSSYNEQFF
TRBV20-1	TRBJ1-1	NA	many	TGCAGTGCTAGTCGGACAGAACCTGAAGCTTTCTTT	CSASRTEPEAFF
TRBV23-1	TRBJ2-3	NA	NA	TGCGCCAGCGGTCCGACAGTCACAGATACGCAGTATTTT	CASGPTVTDTQYF
TRBV7-8	TRBJ2-5	NA	many	TGTGCCAGCAGCCGTGGCCGGACCCAAGAGACCCAGTACTTC	CASSRGRTQETQYF
TRBV5-1	TRBJ2-1	TRBD2	medium-sized	TGCGCCAGCAGCTTGACTAGCGGGAGGATTGGCAATGAGCAGTTCTTC	CASSLTSGRIGNEQFF
TRBV10-3	TRBJ2-1	TRBD2	medium-sized	TGTGCCATAGGACCTAGCGGGAGGAGCCATGAGCAGTTCTTC	CAIGPSGRSHEQFF